These T cell receptor beta chains were read from a single sample in a study of response to subunit inactivated influenza vaccine. From the RT-PCR reads, TCRdb called clonotypes with MiXCR, one entry per CDR3 protein. The sample records about 540,000 distinct CDR3 sequences, approximately 20% being singletons. These same records also appear under a second study, on T cells expressing NK-cell markers.

The input for sequencing was CD4+ T cells sorted from PBMCs, taken less than 13 days after vaccination. These TCRs come from a man aged 50 or older who received an inactivated influenza vaccine. Each CDR3 is given with its conserved first and last residue. D genes are given only for firm matches. The size of a clone is reported for some rows only, either as once, few or many, or as a class for expanded clones.

j_call: TRBJ2-5; d_call: NA; v_call: TRBV5-1; clone_size: few; cdr3_aa: CASSPDGFGETQYF; cdr3_nt: TGCGCCAGCAGCCCGGACGGGTTCGGAGAGACCCAGTACTTC
j_call: TRBJ2-2; d_call: NA; v_call: TRBV6-2/TRBV6-3; clone_size: few; cdr3_aa: CVSSYWQGTGELFF; cdr3_nt: TGTGTCAGCAGTTACTGGCAGGGCACCGGGGAGCTGTTTTTT
j_call: TRBJ1-1; d_call: TRBD1; v_call: TRBV29-1; clone_size: NA; cdr3_aa: CSVGGQGAGAFF; cdr3_nt: TGCAGCGTTGGTGGACAGGGGGCTGGAGCTTTCTTT
j_call: TRBJ1-2; d_call: NA; v_call: TRBV5-1; clone_size: few; cdr3_aa: CASSLDGRSYGYTF; cdr3_nt: TGCGCCAGCAGCTTGGACGGGAGAAGCTATGGCTACACCTTC
j_call: TRBJ2-1; d_call: NA; v_call: TRBV7-9; clone_size: few; cdr3_aa: CASSFGQTNNEQFF; cdr3_nt: TGTGCCAGCAGCTTCGGACAGACTAATAATGAGCAGTTCTTC
j_call: TRBJ1-1; d_call: NA; v_call: TRBV6-5; clone_size: NA; cdr3_aa: CASSFGERGTEAFF; cdr3_nt: TGTGCCAGCAGTTTCGGGGAGAGAGGCACTGAAGCTTTCTTT
j_call: TRBJ2-1; d_call: NA; v_call: TRBV4-2; clone_size: NA; cdr3_aa: CASSQRGDYNEQFF; cdr3_nt: TGTGCCAGCAGCCAAAGGGGTGACTACAATGAGCAGTTCTTC
j_call: TRBJ1-1; d_call: TRBD1; v_call: TRBV29-1; clone_size: NA; cdr3_aa: CSADRGRGTEAFF; cdr3_nt: TGCAGCGCTGACAGGGGTCGGGGCACTGAAGCTTTCTTT
j_call: TRBJ2-1; d_call: TRBD2; v_call: TRBV3-1; clone_size: NA; cdr3_aa: CASSAGQREPYNEQFF; cdr3_nt: TGTGCCAGCAGCGCCGGCCAGCGGGAGCCGTACAATGAGCAGTTCTTC
j_call: TRBJ2-1; d_call: NA; v_call: TRBV4-1; clone_size: NA; cdr3_aa: CASSHPLGEEQFF; cdr3_nt: TGCGCCAGCAGCCACCCCCTAGGGGAGGAGCAGTTCTTC
j_call: TRBJ2-1; d_call: NA; v_call: TRBV6-2/TRBV6-3; clone_size: few; cdr3_aa: CASSYPDYNEQFF; cdr3_nt: TGTGCCAGCAGTTACCCCGATTACAATGAGCAGTTCTTC
j_call: TRBJ2-2; d_call: TRBD1; v_call: TRBV10-2; clone_size: few; cdr3_aa: CASRDRRPGELFF; cdr3_nt: TGCGCCAGCAGGGACAGGCGTCCCGGGGAGCTGTTTTTT
j_call: TRBJ2-2; d_call: TRBD1; v_call: TRBV3-1; clone_size: few; cdr3_aa: CASRKTGFAGELFF; cdr3_nt: TGTGCCAGCAGAAAGACAGGGTTCGCCGGGGAGCTGTTTTTT
j_call: TRBJ2-3; d_call: TRBD2; v_call: TRBV10-3; clone_size: NA; cdr3_aa: CAISERGLAGVGADTQYF; cdr3_nt: TGTGCCATCAGTGAGAGAGGACTAGCGGGAGTGGGAGCAGATACGCAGTATTTT
j_call: TRBJ1-5; d_call: NA; v_call: TRBV6-2/TRBV6-3; clone_size: NA; cdr3_aa: CASTAGHAIQPQHF; cdr3_nt: TGTGCCAGCACGGCGGGACACGCAATTCAGCCCCAGCATTTT
j_call: TRBJ1-1; d_call: NA; v_call: TRBV6-1; clone_size: NA; cdr3_aa: CASTGGSTEAFF; cdr3_nt: TGTGCCAGTACCGGGGGGAGTACTGAAGCTTTCTTT
j_call: TRBJ2-1; d_call: TRBD2; v_call: TRBV20-1; clone_size: NA; cdr3_aa: CSARDLAGVGDEQFF; cdr3_nt: TGCAGTGCTAGAGATCTAGCGGGGGTGGGCGATGAGCAGTTCTTC
j_call: TRBJ2-5; d_call: TRBD2; v_call: TRBV20-1; clone_size: NA; cdr3_aa: CSATLAGGRETQYF; cdr3_nt: TGCAGTGCTACCCTAGCGGGGGGCCGAGAGACCCAGTACTTC
j_call: TRBJ2-6; d_call: NA; v_call: TRBV4-3; clone_size: NA; cdr3_aa: CASSQFRDSYSGANVLTF; cdr3_nt: TGCGCCAGCAGCCAATTCCGGGACTCATATTCTGGGGCCAACGTCCTGACTTTC
j_call: TRBJ2-3; d_call: NA; v_call: TRBV12-3/TRBV12-4; clone_size: NA; cdr3_aa: CASGQGVRVPGGDTQYF; cdr3_nt: TGTGCCAGCGGTCAGGGTGTTAGAGTCCCCGGCGGAGATACGCAGTATTTT
j_call: TRBJ2-1; d_call: TRBD1; v_call: TRBV20-1; clone_size: NA; cdr3_aa: CSARDPQGAPGNEQFF; cdr3_nt: TGCAGTGCTAGAGACCCCCAGGGGGCGCCGGGCAATGAGCAGTTCTTC
j_call: TRBJ2-7; d_call: TRBD2; v_call: TRBV7-8; clone_size: few; cdr3_aa: CASSLVGGVVNEQYF; cdr3_nt: TGTGCCAGCAGCTTAGTCGGGGGGGTGGTGAACGAGCAGTACTTC
j_call: TRBJ2-1; d_call: NA; v_call: TRBV4-3; clone_size: NA; cdr3_aa: CASSQDAQARRQFF; cdr3_nt: TGCGCCAGCAGCCAAGATGCCCAGGCCCGTAGGCAGTTCTTC
j_call: TRBJ1-6; d_call: NA; v_call: TRBV9; clone_size: few; cdr3_aa: CASSRQGFASPLHF; cdr3_nt: TGTGCCAGCAGCCGTCAGGGATTCGCTTCACCCCTCCACTTT
j_call: TRBJ2-3; d_call: NA; v_call: TRBV6-1; clone_size: NA; cdr3_aa: CASSVGPSSTDTQYF; cdr3_nt: TGTGCCAGCAGTGTCGGACCGTCTAGCACAGATACGCAGTATTTT
j_call: TRBJ2-4; d_call: TRBD1; v_call: TRBV5-1; clone_size: NA; cdr3_aa: CASSLGQGEDIQYF; cdr3_nt: TGCGCCAGCAGCTTAGGACAGGGGGAGGACATTCAGTACTTC
j_call: TRBJ2-4; d_call: NA; v_call: TRBV5-1; clone_size: NA; cdr3_aa: CASSMSAGGENIQYF; cdr3_nt: TGCGCCAGCAGCATGAGCGCCGGGGGAGAAAACATTCAGTACTTC
j_call: TRBJ1-1; d_call: TRBD1; v_call: TRBV5-1; clone_size: NA; cdr3_aa: CASSSLQGASTEAFF; cdr3_nt: TGCGCCAGCAGCTCGCTACAGGGGGCGAGCACTGAAGCTTTCTTT
j_call: TRBJ2-1; d_call: NA; v_call: TRBV4-3; clone_size: NA; cdr3_aa: CASSQDKGALEQFF; cdr3_nt: TGCGCCAGCAGCCAAGATAAAGGGGCTCTTGAGCAGTTCTTC
j_call: TRBJ2-1; d_call: NA; v_call: TRBV20-1; clone_size: few; cdr3_aa: CSARDGQGGPKQFF; cdr3_nt: TGCAGTGCTAGAGATGGGCAAGGGGGGCCCAAGCAGTTCTTC
j_call: TRBJ2-2; d_call: NA; v_call: TRBV2; clone_size: few; cdr3_aa: CASSRQKNTGELFF; cdr3_nt: TGTGCCAGCAGTCGACAGAAGAACACCGGGGAGCTGTTTTTT
j_call: TRBJ1-2; d_call: NA; v_call: TRBV4-1; clone_size: few; cdr3_aa: CASSQDHAPTNYGYTF; cdr3_nt: TGCGCCAGCAGCCAAGATCACGCTCCGACTAACTATGGCTACACCTTC
j_call: TRBJ2-7; d_call: TRBD2; v_call: TRBV11-2; clone_size: NA; cdr3_aa: CASSLKAGIYEQYF; cdr3_nt: TGTGCCAGCAGCCTCAAAGCGGGAATCTACGAGCAGTACTTC
j_call: TRBJ2-3; d_call: TRBD1; v_call: TRBV5-6; clone_size: few; cdr3_aa: CASSLDRGRRSTDTQYF; cdr3_nt: TGTGCCAGCAGCTTGGACAGGGGGAGAAGGAGCACAGATACGCAGTATTTT
j_call: TRBJ2-3; d_call: TRBD2; v_call: TRBV6-2/TRBV6-3; clone_size: NA; cdr3_aa: CASSSPPFAGGGDTQYF; cdr3_nt: TGTGCCAGCAGTTCCCCGCCCTTTGCGGGAGGTGGGGATACGCAGTATTTT
j_call: TRBJ2-1; d_call: NA; v_call: TRBV12-3/TRBV12-4; clone_size: few; cdr3_aa: CASSLTYSGNEQFF; cdr3_nt: TGTGCCAGCAGTTTGACATACAGCGGTAATGAGCAGTTCTTC
j_call: TRBJ2-3; d_call: NA; v_call: TRBV7-7; clone_size: many; cdr3_aa: CASSPAALGITDTQYF; cdr3_nt: TGTGCCAGCAGCCCCGCCGCCCTAGGAATCACAGATACGCAGTATTTT
j_call: TRBJ1-4; d_call: NA; v_call: TRBV6-1; clone_size: few; cdr3_aa: CASSLSLATNEKLFF; cdr3_nt: TGTGCCAGCAGTCTCTCACTTGCAACTAATGAAAAACTGTTTTTT
j_call: TRBJ2-7; d_call: NA; v_call: TRBV6-2/TRBV6-3; clone_size: few; cdr3_aa: CASRGMRRVGDSYEQYF; cdr3_nt: TGTGCCAGCAGAGGGATGCGGCGGGTAGGCGACTCCTACGAGCAGTACTTC
j_call: TRBJ2-3; d_call: NA; v_call: TRBV5-6; clone_size: NA; cdr3_aa: CASSFREAQYF; cdr3_nt: TGTGCCAGCAGCTTCAGGGAGGCGCAGTATTTT
j_call: TRBJ1-1; d_call: TRBD1; v_call: TRBV4-1; clone_size: once; cdr3_aa: CANSRGTGNTEAFF; cdr3_nt: TGCGCCAACAGCCGCGGGACAGGGAACACTGAAGCTTTCTTT
j_call: TRBJ2-7; d_call: NA; v_call: TRBV5-6; clone_size: few; cdr3_aa: CASSLHRTRLQGEQYF; cdr3_nt: TGTGCCAGCAGCTTGCATCGCACCCGGCTACAAGGCGAGCAGTACTTC
j_call: TRBJ2-1; d_call: NA; v_call: TRBV4-2; clone_size: NA; cdr3_aa: CASSQEQRGGNEQFF; cdr3_nt: TGTGCCAGCAGCCAAGAACAACGGGGAGGCAATGAGCAGTTCTTC
j_call: TRBJ2-6; d_call: NA; v_call: TRBV4-1; clone_size: NA; cdr3_aa: CASSPGAVSGANVLTF; cdr3_nt: TGCGCCAGCAGCCCAGGGGCAGTCTCTGGGGCCAACGTCCTGACTTTC
j_call: TRBJ2-3; d_call: NA; v_call: TRBV12-3/TRBV12-4; clone_size: many; cdr3_aa: CASSFAGDTQYF; cdr3_nt: TGTGCCAGCAGTTTTGCTGGAGATACGCAGTATTTT
j_call: TRBJ1-2; d_call: NA; v_call: TRBV27; clone_size: NA; cdr3_aa: CASKGDRGTYGYTF; cdr3_nt: TGTGCCAGCAAGGGGGATAGGGGGACCTATGGCTACACCTTC
j_call: TRBJ2-5; d_call: NA; v_call: TRBV5-1; clone_size: few; cdr3_aa: CASSFRDPTRETQYF; cdr3_nt: TGCGCCAGCAGCTTTAGGGATCCCACGCGAGAGACCCAGTACTTC
j_call: TRBJ2-7; d_call: TRBD1; v_call: TRBV18; clone_size: few; cdr3_aa: CASSRMTGSHEQYF; cdr3_nt: TGTGCCAGCTCGCGAATGACAGGGTCCCACGAGCAGTACTTC
j_call: TRBJ2-7; d_call: NA; v_call: TRBV6-1; clone_size: NA; cdr3_aa: CASSKAGRNYEQYF; cdr3_nt: TGTGCCAGCAGTAAGGCAGGGAGGAACTACGAGCAGTACTTC
j_call: TRBJ1-6; d_call: NA; v_call: TRBV5-1; clone_size: NA; cdr3_aa: CASSLPDNSPLHF; cdr3_nt: TGCGCCAGCAGCTTGCCTGATAATTCACCCCTCCACTTT